The entry below gives a single TCR beta chain sequence along with its context. The antigen remains unidentified. Measured with immunoSEQ multiplex PCR; TCRdb has only the in-frame clones, and not every one. The sample has about 350,000 clones; around 84% are singletons. The CDR3 sequence is 17 residues long. V was trimmed by 3 bases and J by 1 base, leaving 19 bases between them. Per the germline V gene, CDR1 is MDHEN and CDR2 is SYDVKM. The treatment was: approximately 18 received Ad26.COV2.S at low or high dose, single or two shots; about 5 received placebo; per-sample allocation not given. Collection of samples fell on day 63 after the first vaccine or placebo injection. Aged 18-55 years, donor was enrolled in Boston in about 2020. This entry comes from a study of Ad26.COV2.S vaccination and SARS-CoV-2 variants. Looking at the study overall: Donor had been placed in the Ad26.COV2.S arm of the COV1001 trial. Ad26.COV2.S, an intramuscular injection, was given once or twice 56 days apart. Overall study findings and caveats: Reportedly, after vaccination the spike-specific CD8+ and CD4+ T cell responses displayed substantial breadth.

The chain has TRBV28 and TRBJ2-7; TRBD2 might be the D (6 bases). The TCR originated in a person aged 18-60 years who received the Ad26.COV2.S COVID-19 vaccine or a placebo. The sample consisted of peripheral blood, taken in a trial of Ad26.COV2.S vaccine versus placebo. This CDR3 is CASSFIGSTEGSYEQYF. CDR3 DNA sequence: TGTGCCAGCAGTTTCATCGGTAGCACGGAGGGGTCCTACGAGCAGTACTTC.